This record concerns one TCR beta chain sequence. Its antigen remains unknown. This specimen belongs to a study of T cell responses to AZD1222 COVID-19 vaccine. Study observations and caveats: At baseline, seropositivity was found in only a handful of AZD1222 recipients. The donors showed a predominance of white British ancestry and of females, with possible underestimation of clonal diversity.

The CDR3 totals 17 residues. Trimming shortened V by 3 bases and J by 0 bases, and 17 bases separated the two germline ends. CDR1 is LGHDT and CDR2 is YNNKEL in the germline V gene (reference sequence). TCRdb keeps only in-frame clones here, not all; method: immunoSEQ multiplex PCR. The sample lists tens of thousands of clones, approximately 89% seen once, with over 2.5% in the top ten. The origin of this receptor is an adult in good health. The sequenced sample was peripheral blood, obtained on day 0 of MenACWY control vaccination. The genes are TRBV3-1 (or the pseudogene TRBV3-2) and TRBJ1-1, with D perhaps matching TRBD1 (5 bases). CDR3 sequence: CASSHWSTSRVNTEAFF. The CDR3 coding sequence is TGTGCCAGCAGCCATTGGTCTACGAGCAGGGTGAACACTGAAGCTTTCTTT.